Listed below are T cell receptor beta chains from one sample, sequenced in a study of cytomegalovirus exposure and HLA in healthy donors. TCRdb's table, derived via immunoSEQ multiplex PCR, lists solely in-frame clones and lacks some. This sample has 200,000 to 300,000 clones, with approximately 82% found just once. Sequenced: PBMCs. These receptors were collected from a woman aged 60-75 years in good health and CMV-seropositive. Both conserved end residues are part of each CDR3. Fields, in order: clone size, CDR3 length, D gene, V gene, J gene, CDR3 protein, CDR3 DNA. The D gene is left open where the match is weak. Some rows mark clone size as missing; the rest say once, few, many or name a class of expanded clone.

>NA|13|TRBD1|TRBV30|TRBJ1-1
CAWGDRANTEAFF
TGTGCCTGGGGTGACAGGGCGAACACTGAAGCTTTCTTT
>few|11|NA|TRBV7-2|TRBJ2-7
CASGRNYEQYF
TGTGCCAGCGGGAGGAACTACGAGCAGTACTTC
>NA|15|TRBD2|TRBV5-6|TRBJ2-1
CASRPPAGADNEQFF
TGTGCCAGCAGGCCCCCCGCGGGAGCAGACAATGAGCAGTTCTTC
>NA|14|TRBD2|TRBV5-1|TRBJ2-2
CASTLFREAGELFF
TGCGCCAGTACTCTTTTTCGGGAGGCCGGGGAGCTGTTTTTT
>few|14|NA|TRBV14|TRBJ1-1
CASSQTGRAAEAFF
TGTGCCAGCAGCCAAACAGGGAGGGCGGCTGAAGCTTTCTTT
>NA|18|TRBD1|TRBV2|TRBJ2-2
CASSEAGTGIGKAGELFF
TGTGCCAGCAGTGAAGCGGGGACAGGGATCGGAAAGGCCGGGGAGCTGTTTTTT
>NA|14|NA|TRBV6-4|TRBJ2-2
CASSVYGADGELFF
TGTGCCAGCAGCGTATATGGGGCGGACGGGGAGCTGTTTTTT
>few|17|TRBD2|TRBV7-2|TRBJ2-5
CASSPRRTSGRKETQYF
TGTGCCAGCAGCCCGCGGCGGACTAGCGGGAGGAAAGAGACCCAGTACTTC
>once|15|TRBD2|TRBV9|TRBJ2-1
CASSAGLAGGIEQFF
TGTGCCAGCAGCGCCGGACTAGCGGGAGGAATCGAGCAGTTCTTC
>NA|14|NA|TRBV19|TRBJ2-1
CASREGATYNEQFF
TGTGCCAGTAGGGAGGGGGCCACCTACAATGAGCAGTTCTTC
>NA|13|NA|TRBV5-6|TRBJ2-7
CASSLREYYEQYF
TGTGCCAGCAGCTTGCGCGAGTACTACGAGCAGTACTTC
>NA|14|NA|TRBV15|TRBJ1-6
CATSRAIRNSPLHF
TGTGCCACCAGCAGAGCGATCAGGAATTCACCCCTCCACTTT
>NA|16|TRBD2|TRBV6-5|TRBJ2-2
CASSYTGLASTGELFF
TGTGCCAGCAGTTACACGGGACTAGCGAGCACCGGGGAGCTGTTTTTT
>few|14|NA|TRBV5-4|TRBJ2-5
CARRWDSRWETQYF
TGTGCCAGGAGATGGGACTCCCGTTGGGAGACCCAGTACTTC
>NA|15|NA|TRBV5-4|TRBJ1-6
CASSLGGRDNSPLHF
TGTGCCAGCTCCCTGGGGGGGCGAGATAATTCACCCCTCCACTTT
>NA|17|NA|TRBV19|TRBJ1-3
CASSSMSYTSSGNTIYF
TGTGCCAGTAGTTCGATGAGTTATACGAGCTCTGGAAACACCATATATTTT
>NA|16|TRBD2|TRBV10-1|TRBJ2-1
CASSEGTSGNYNEQFF
TGCGCCAGCAGTGAAGGGACTAGCGGGAATTACAATGAGCAGTTCTTC
>few|15|TRBD1|TRBV4-1|TRBJ1-4
CASTSFGTGVEKLFF
TGCGCCAGCACCTCCTTTGGGACAGGAGTTGAAAAACTGTTTTTT
>NA|17|NA|TRBV5-5|TRBJ2-4
CASNRKQPQIAKNIQYF
TGTGCCAGCAACCGTAAACAGCCCCAAATAGCCAAAAACATTCAGTACTTC
>NA|17|NA|TRBV4-1|TRBJ2-2
CASSQGLARANTGELFF
TGCGCCAGCAGCCAAGGCCTAGCGCGGGCGAACACCGGGGAGCTGTTTTTT
>NA|12|TRBD2|TRBV9|TRBJ2-5
CASSAGGVTQYF
TGTGCCAGCAGCGCCGGGGGGGTGACCCAGTACTTC
>few|13|NA|TRBV11-2|TRBJ1-2
CASSLEGDYGYTF
TGTGCCAGCAGCTTAGAGGGAGACTATGGCTACACCTTC
>NA|16|NA|TRBV5-4|TRBJ2-2
CASRRLLGRSTGELFF
TGTGCCAGCAGGCGATTGTTAGGGAGATCCACCGGGGAGCTGTTTTTT
>NA|14|NA|TRBV6-1|TRBJ1-4
CATRGDRSNEKLFF
TGTGCCACCCGAGGTGACAGATCTAATGAAAAACTGTTTTTT
>NA|15|NA|TRBV23-1|TRBJ1-2
CASSQSKPGTYGYTF
TGCGCCAGCAGTCAATCGAAACCAGGGACTTATGGCTACACCTTC